This T cell receptor (beta chain) stems from a study of T cells in Graves' hyperthyroidism and ophthalmopathy. Study-level information: Peripheral blood was taken when the disease was first diagnosed, before any treatment began.

Hyperthyroidism, newly diagnosed and lasting under 2 months, affected patients aged 18 to 65. The blood specimen was taken at initial hyperthyroidism diagnosis, before any ophthalmopathy symptoms. The authors took PBMCs from roughly 9.5 ml fresh peripheral blood. This clonotype has a count of ten or more. Researchers amplified the TCR beta CDR3 regions from RNA transcripts. Initially, a first-round RT-PCR of the TCR CDR3 employed the HTBI primer set. TCRdb called the multiplex PCR reads again in MiXCR, with one record for every CDR3 protein. Of 280,000 or so distinct CDR3 sequences detected, less than 30% appear once; the ten largest clones hold roughly a quarter. This TCR was recovered from a man between 40 and 49 years old with Graves' hyperthyroidism that later progressed to Graves' ophthalmopathy. The source material was blood.

The CDR3 nucleotides read TGCAGTGCTAGAGAGTGGGACAGGAAACCCTACGAGCAGTACTTC. Translating gives CSAREWDRKPYEQYF. V usage is TRBV20-1 and J usage is TRBJ2-7; 8 bases are shared with TRBD1. The V segment lost 0 bases and the J segment 2 bases; nucleotides outside the gene matches: 6. Germline V gene sequence: CDR1 DFQATT, CDR2 SNEGSKA (reference sequence). The CDR3 is 15 residues long.